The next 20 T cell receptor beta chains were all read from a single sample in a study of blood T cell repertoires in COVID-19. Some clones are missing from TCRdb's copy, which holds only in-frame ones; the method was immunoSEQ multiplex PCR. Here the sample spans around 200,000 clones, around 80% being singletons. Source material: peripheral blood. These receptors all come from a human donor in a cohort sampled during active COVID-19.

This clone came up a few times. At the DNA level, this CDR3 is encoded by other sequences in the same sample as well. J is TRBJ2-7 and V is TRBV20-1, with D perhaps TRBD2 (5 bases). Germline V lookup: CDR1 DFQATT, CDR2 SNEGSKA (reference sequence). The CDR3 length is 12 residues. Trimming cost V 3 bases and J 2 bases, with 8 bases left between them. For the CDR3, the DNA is TGCAGTGCTAGTCGGGGAACCTACGAGCAGTACTTC. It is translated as CSASRGTYEQYF.

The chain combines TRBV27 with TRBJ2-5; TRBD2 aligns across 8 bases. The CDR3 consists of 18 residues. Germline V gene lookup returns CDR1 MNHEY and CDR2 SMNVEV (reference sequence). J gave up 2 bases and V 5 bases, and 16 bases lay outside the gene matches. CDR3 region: CASSPNSPRVAGQETQYF. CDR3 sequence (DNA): TGTGCCAGCAGTCCCAATTCCCCCAGGGTAGCGGGACAAGAGACCCAGTACTTC.

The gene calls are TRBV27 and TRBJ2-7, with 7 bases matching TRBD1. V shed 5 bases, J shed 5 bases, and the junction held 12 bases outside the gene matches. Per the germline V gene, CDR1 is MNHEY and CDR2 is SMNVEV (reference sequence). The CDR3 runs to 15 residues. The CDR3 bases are TGTGCCAGCAGTCCGATGACAGGGACGAGCCACGAGCAGTACTTC. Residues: CASSPMTGTSHEQYF.

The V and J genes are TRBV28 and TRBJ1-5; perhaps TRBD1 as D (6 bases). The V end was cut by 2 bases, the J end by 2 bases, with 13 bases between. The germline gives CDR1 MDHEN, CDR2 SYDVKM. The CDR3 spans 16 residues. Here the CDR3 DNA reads TGTGCCAGCAGTTTAACGGGGGGCTGGGGCAATCAGCCCCAGCATTTT. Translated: CASSLTGGWGNQPQHF.

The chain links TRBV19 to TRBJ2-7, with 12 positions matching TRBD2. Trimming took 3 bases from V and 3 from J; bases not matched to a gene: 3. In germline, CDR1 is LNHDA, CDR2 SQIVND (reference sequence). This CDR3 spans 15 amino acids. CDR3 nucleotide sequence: TGTGCCAGTAGTATCACTAGCGGGGGGATCTACGAGCAGTACTTC. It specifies CASSITSGGIYEQYF.

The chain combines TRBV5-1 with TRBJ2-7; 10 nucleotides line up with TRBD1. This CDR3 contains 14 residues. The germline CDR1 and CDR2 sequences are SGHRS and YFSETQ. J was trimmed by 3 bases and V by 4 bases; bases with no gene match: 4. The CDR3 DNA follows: TGCGCCAGCAGCCCCTGGACAGGGGGCTACGAGCAGTACTTC. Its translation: CASSPWTGGYEQYF. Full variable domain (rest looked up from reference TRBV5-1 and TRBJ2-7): KAGVTQTPRYLIKTRGQQVTLSCSPISGHRSVSWYQQTPGQGLQFLFEYFSETQRNKGNFPGRFSGRQFSNSRSEMNVSTLELGDSALYLCASSPWTGGYEQYFGPGTRLTVT.

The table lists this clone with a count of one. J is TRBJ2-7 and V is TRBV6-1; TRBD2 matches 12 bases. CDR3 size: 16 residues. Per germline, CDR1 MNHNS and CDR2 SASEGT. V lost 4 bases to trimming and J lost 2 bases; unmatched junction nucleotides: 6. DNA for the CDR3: TGTGCCAGCAGTGCCTTGACTAGCGGGAGTCCCTACGAGCAGTACTTC. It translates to CASSALTSGSPYEQYF.

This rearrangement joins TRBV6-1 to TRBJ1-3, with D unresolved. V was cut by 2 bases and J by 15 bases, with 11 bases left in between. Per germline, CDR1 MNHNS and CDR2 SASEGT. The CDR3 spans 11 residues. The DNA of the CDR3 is TGTGCCAGCAGTGAACCCCCGGGGTCATATTTT. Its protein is CASSEPPGSYF.

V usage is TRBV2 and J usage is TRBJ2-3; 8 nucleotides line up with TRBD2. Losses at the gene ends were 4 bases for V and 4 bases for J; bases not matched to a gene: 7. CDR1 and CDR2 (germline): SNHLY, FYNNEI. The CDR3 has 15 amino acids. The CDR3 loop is CASSGASGSADTQYF. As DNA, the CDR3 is TGTGCCAGCAGTGGAGCCAGCGGGAGTGCAGATACGCAGTATTTT.

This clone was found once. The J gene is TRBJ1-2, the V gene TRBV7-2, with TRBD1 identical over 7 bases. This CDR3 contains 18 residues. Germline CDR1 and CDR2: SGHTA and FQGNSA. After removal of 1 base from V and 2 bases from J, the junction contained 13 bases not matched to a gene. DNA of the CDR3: TGTGCCAGCAGCTTAGAAGGGGGCAGCCGCCCTACGAACTATGGCTACACCTTC. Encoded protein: CASSLEGGSRPTNYGYTF.

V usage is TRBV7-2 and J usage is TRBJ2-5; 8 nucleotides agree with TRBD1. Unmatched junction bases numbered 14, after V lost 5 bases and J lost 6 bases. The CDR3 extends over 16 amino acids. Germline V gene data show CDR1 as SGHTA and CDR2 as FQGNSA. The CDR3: CASSQATGDRGKTQYF. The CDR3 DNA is TGTGCCAGCAGCCAGGCGACAGGGGATAGAGGAAAGACCCAGTACTTC. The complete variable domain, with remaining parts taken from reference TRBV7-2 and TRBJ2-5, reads GAGVSQSPSNKVTEKGKDVELRCDPISGHTALYWYRQSLGQGLEFLIYFQGNSAPDKSGLPSDRFSAERTGGSVSTLTIQRTQQEDSAVYLCASSQATGDRGKTQYFGPGTRLLVL.

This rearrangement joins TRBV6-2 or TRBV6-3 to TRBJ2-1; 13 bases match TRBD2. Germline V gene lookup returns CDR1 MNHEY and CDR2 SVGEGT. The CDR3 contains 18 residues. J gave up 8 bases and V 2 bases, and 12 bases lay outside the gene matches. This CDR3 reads CASSYPVGLAGVHYEQFF. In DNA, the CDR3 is TGTGCCAGCAGTTACCCGGTCGGACTAGCGGGAGTTCACTATGAGCAGTTCTTC.

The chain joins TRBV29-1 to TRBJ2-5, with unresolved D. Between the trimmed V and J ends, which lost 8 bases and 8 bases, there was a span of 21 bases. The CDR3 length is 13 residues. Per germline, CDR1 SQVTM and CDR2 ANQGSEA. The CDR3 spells CSFAPSASPTQYF. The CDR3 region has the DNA TGCAGCTTCGCCCCCAGCGCTTCTCCCACCCAGTACTTC.

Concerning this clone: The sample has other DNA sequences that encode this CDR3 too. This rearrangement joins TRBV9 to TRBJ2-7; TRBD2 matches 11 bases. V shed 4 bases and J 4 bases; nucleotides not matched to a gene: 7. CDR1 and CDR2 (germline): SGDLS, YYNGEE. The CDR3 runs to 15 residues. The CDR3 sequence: CASSPRLAGTYEQYF. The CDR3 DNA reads TGTGCCAGCAGCCCGCGACTAGCGGGGACTTACGAGCAGTACTTC.

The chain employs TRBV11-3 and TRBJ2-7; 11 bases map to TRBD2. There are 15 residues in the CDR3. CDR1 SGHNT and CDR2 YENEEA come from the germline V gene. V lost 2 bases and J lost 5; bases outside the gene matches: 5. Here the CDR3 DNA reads TGTGCCAGCAGCTTATCACTAGCGGGAGTTCACGAGCAGTACTTC. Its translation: CASSLSLAGVHEQYF. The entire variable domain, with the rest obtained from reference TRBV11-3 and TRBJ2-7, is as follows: EAGVVQSPRYKIIEKKQPVAFWCNPISGHNTLYWYLQNLGQGPELLIRYENEEAVDDSQLPKDRFSAERLKGVDSTLKIQPAELGDSAVYLCASSLSLAGVHEQYFGPGTRLTVT.

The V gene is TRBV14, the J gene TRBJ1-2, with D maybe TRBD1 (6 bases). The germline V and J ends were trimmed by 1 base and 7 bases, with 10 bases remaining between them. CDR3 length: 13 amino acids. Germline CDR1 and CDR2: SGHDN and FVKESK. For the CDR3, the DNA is TGTGCCAGCAGCCAAGTACGAGGGGGTGGCTACACCTTC. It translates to CASSQVRGGGYTF.

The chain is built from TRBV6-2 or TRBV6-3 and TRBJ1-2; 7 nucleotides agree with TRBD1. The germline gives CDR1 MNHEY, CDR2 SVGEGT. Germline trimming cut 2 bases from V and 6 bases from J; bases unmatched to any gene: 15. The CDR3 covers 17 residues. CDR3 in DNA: TGTGCCAGCAGTTACCCCATCTACAGGGGCCTTAGCGATGGCTACACCTTC. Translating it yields CASSYPIYRGLSDGYTF.

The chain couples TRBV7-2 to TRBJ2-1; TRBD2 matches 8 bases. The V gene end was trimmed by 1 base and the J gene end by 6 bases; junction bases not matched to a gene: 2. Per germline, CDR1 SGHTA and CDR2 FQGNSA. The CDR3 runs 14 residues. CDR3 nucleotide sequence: TGTGCCAGCAGCTTAGTAGCGGGACTCAATGAGCAGTTCTTC. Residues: CASSLVAGLNEQFF.

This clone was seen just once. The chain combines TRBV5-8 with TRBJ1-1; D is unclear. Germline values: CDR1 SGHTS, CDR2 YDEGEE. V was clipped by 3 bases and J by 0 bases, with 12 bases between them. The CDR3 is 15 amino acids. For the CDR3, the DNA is TGTGCCAGCAGCTCCGAGAGCACAGTGAACACTGAAGCTTTCTTT. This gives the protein CASSSESTVNTEAFF.

Here the CDR3 DNA reads TGTGCCAGCAGCTTAAGTCAGGGGGATGGCTACACCTTC. It translates to CASSLSQGDGYTF. The chain uses TRBV7-3 and TRBJ1-2; 7 nucleotides align to TRBD1. V shed 1 base, J shed 6 bases, and the junction held 2 bases outside the gene matches. The CDR3 length is 13 residues. CDR1 and CDR2 (germline): SGHTA, FQGTGA. Based on the CDR3 plus reference TRBV7-3 and TRBJ1-2, the full variable domain is GAGVSQTPSNKVTEKGKYVELRCDPISGHTALYWYRQSLGQGPEFLIYFQGTGAADDSGLPNDRFFAVRPEGSVSTLKIQRTERGDSAVYLCASSLSQGDGYTFGSGTRLTVV.